This TCR beta chain originates from a study of shared clonotypes between healthy human individuals. Turning to the study itself: The study used three CD4 naive, three CD4 memory, two CD8 naive and one CD8 memory plate per donor.

On this clone itself: The antigen remains undetermined.

Study-wide results and caveats: With a handful of donors compared, about 5.2% of naive CD4 clonotypes were shared. In having few donors, the study represented limited genetic and exposure-history diversity.

Every immunoSEQ plate was one replicate of a subset's evenly spread DNA. TCRdb's copy holds only in-frame clones and misses some; the assay was immunoSEQ multiplex PCR. The profile covers some 2,500,000 clones, with around 93% appearing a single time and 0.37% taken by the ten largest. From germline, CDR1 is MDHEN and CDR2 SYDVKM. Trimming left V 6 bases short and J 10 bases short, with 18 bases between. The CDR3 runs to 13 residues. This sequence joins TRBV28 and TRBJ1-1, with D tentatively TRBD1 (5 bases). The source of this sequence is a man between 18 and 35 years old in good health. Some clones in this sample may be carry-over from other donors' samples. Source material: naive CD4+ T cells from PBMCs. Subset noted: CD45RA+ positively selected. The CDR3 bases are TGTGCCAGCAGGGGTCGGGGTGGGGCAGGAGCTTTCTTT. Translation: CASRGRGGAGAFF.